This TCR beta chain was documented in a study of cytomegalovirus exposure and HLA in healthy donors. Across the study: Researchers found that approximately 77% of over 350 genotyped donors fell within the Caucasian-associated ancestry cluster. The study's findings and limits: Later analysis associated a missense DCLRE1C variant with TCR beta V- and J-gene trimming.

Note on this clone: Its matching antigen is unknown.

PCR involved 60 Vbeta and 13 Jbeta primers. Only in-frame clones appear in the TCRdb table, and some are missing; sequencing was by immunoSEQ multiplex PCR. The sample table sets out over 100,000 clones. This CDR3 has 13 amino acids. The rearrangement links TRBV21-1 to TRBJ1-2; TRBD1 is taken as the D call from the table, unchecked against the DNA. TRBV21-1 represents a pseudogene. The source material was PBMCs. The receptor's source is a woman aged 40 to 50 in good health and CMV-seropositive. The CDR3 protein is CASSGETGNGYTF. CDR3 DNA: TGTGCCAGCAGCGGGGAGACAGGGAACGGCTACACCTTC.